This section outlines one T cell receptor beta chain sequence together with its context. The antigen is undetermined. Generated by immunoSEQ multiplex PCR, the TCRdb table keeps only in-frame clones and is missing some. The sample consists of about 150,000 clones, 80% to 95% of them appearing once. These data are taken from a study of T cell responses to AZD1222 COVID-19 vaccine. Notes on the study in general: The donors showed a predominance of white British ancestry and of females, with possible underestimation of clonal diversity. Baseline seropositives among AZD1222 recipients totaled only 5 to 7.

The sequence was collected from an adult who received the AZD1222 COVID-19 vaccine. The sample was peripheral blood, taken 28 days after the second AZD1222 dose.

The CDR3 DNA follows: TGTGCCACCAGTGATTTCTGGGGGAGCTCCTACAATGAGCAGTTCTTC. Translated: CATSDFWGSSYNEQFF. The genes are TRBV24-1 and TRBJ2-1; possibly TRBD1 or TRBD2 for D (5 bases each). V was pared by 1 base and J by 0 bases, with 9 bases between. Germline loops: CDR1 KGHDR, CDR2 SFDVKD. This CDR3 comprises 16 residues.